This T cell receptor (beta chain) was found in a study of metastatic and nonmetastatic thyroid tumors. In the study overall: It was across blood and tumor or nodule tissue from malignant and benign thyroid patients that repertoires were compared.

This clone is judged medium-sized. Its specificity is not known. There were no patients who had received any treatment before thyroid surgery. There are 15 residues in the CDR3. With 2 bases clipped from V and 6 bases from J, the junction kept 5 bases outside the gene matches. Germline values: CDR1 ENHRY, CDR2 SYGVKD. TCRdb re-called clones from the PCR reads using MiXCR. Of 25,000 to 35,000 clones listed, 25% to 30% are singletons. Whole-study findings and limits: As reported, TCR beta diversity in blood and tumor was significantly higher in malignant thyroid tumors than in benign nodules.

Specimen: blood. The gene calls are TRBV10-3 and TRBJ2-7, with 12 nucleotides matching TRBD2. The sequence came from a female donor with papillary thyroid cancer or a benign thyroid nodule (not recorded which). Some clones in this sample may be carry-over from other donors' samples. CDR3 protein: CAISEPASGRVEQYF. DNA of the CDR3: TGTGCCATCAGTGAGCCGGCTAGCGGGAGGGTCGAGCAGTACTTC.